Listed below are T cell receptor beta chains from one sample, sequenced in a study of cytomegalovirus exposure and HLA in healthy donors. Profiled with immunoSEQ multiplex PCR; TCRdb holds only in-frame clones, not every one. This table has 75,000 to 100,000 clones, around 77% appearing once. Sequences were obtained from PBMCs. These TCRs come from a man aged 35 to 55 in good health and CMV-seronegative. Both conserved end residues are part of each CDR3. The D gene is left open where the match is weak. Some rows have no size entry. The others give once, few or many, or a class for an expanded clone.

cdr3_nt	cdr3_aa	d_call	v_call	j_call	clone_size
TGTGCCAGCAGCCAAGACTTGACTAGCGGGGCGAGCTCCTACAATGAGCAGTTCTTC	CASSQDLTSGASSYNEQFF	TRBD2	TRBV4-2	TRBJ2-1	.
TGTGCCAGCAGGCTGGGGGGAAGAGCGACCACTGAAGCTTTCTTT	CASRLGGRATTEAFF	.	TRBV5-5	TRBJ1-1	few
TGTGCCTGGACCCAAGGGACAGGGGTAAATCAGCCCCAGCATTTT	CAWTQGTGVNQPQHF	TRBD1	TRBV30	TRBJ1-5	once
TGCGCCAGCAGGCGCACGACAACAGGGGGCTACACTGAAGCTTTCTTT	CASRRTTTGGYTEAFF	TRBD1	TRBV5-1	TRBJ1-1	.
TGTGCCAGCAGTGGGAGCGGGGGGGGCCACATTCAGTACTTC	CASSGSGGGHIQYF	TRBD2	TRBV6-4	TRBJ2-4	.
TGTGCCAGCAGTCAGACAGGAGACGTATACAATGAGCAGTTCTTC	CASSQTGDVYNEQFF	.	TRBV6-5	TRBJ2-1	.
TGTGCCAGCAGTACAGGGGAAGGAAACACCATATATTTT	CASSTGEGNTIYF	TRBD1	TRBV6-1	TRBJ1-3	once
TGTGCCAGCAGTTTGGGCGGTGGGTGGAGGGACACTGAAGCTTTCTTT	CASSLGGGWRDTEAFF	.	TRBV28	TRBJ1-1	.
TGTGCCAGCGAACAGGGGGCAGACACTGAAGCTTTCTTT	CASEQGADTEAFF	TRBD1	TRBV6-5	TRBJ1-1	few
TGTGCCAGCAGCCCTACGGGGGGCTATGGCTACACCTTC	CASSPTGGYGYTF	.	TRBV7-2	TRBJ1-2	.
TGTGCCAGCAGTGTTCAAGGGGCATCCTCCCTTAACTATGGCTACACCTTC	CASSVQGASSLNYGYTF	.	TRBV2	TRBJ1-2	.
TGTGCCAGTAGCCCAGCTAGCGGGCTAAGTCGGGGAAGCTCCTACGAGCAGTACTTC	CASSPASGLSRGSSYEQYF	TRBD2	TRBV19	TRBJ2-7	.
TGTGCCAGCAGGCGCGGGGTGCCGGCAGATACGCAGTATTTT	CASRRGVPADTQYF	.	TRBV27	TRBJ2-3	.
TGTGCCAGCAGACGAACAGGAGAACGGGCTGAAGCTTTCTTT	CASRRTGERAEAFF	.	TRBV6-1	TRBJ1-1	.
TGTGCCAGCAGCTTCAGCTATGGCTACACCTTC	CASSFSYGYTF	.	TRBV5-4	TRBJ1-2	few
TGCGCCAGCAGCCAAAGATACACCGGGACTAGCGGGGGGGGGACCTACGAGCAGTACTTC	CASSQRYTGTSGGGTYEQYF	TRBD2	TRBV4-1	TRBJ2-7	.
TGTGCCTGGAGTCCGCGCGGGATACGGGGTTCACCCCTCCACTTT	CAWSPRGIRGSPLHF	.	TRBV30	TRBJ1-6	.
TGCGCCAGCAGCTTGGTTGGGACAGGGGGCTTTGGTGCTGGAAACACCATATATTTT	CASSLVGTGGFGAGNTIYF	TRBD1	TRBV5-1	TRBJ1-3	.